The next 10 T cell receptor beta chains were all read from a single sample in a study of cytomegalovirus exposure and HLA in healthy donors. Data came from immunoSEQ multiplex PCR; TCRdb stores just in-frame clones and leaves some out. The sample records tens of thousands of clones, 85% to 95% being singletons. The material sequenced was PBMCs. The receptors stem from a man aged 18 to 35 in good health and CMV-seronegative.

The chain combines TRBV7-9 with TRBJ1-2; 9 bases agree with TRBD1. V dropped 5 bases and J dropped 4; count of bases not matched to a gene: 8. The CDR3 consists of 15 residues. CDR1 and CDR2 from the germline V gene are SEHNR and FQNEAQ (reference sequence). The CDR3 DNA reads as TGTGCCAGCAGCGCGGTAGGGGACAGGGCCTATGGCTACACCTTC. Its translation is CASSAVGDRAYGYTF.

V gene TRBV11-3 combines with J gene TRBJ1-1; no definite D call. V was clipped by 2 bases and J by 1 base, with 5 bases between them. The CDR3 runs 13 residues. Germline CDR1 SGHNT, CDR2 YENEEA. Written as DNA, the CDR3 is TGTGCCAGCAGCTTATCAGGGAACACTGAAGCTTTCTTT. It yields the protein CASSLSGNTEAFF.

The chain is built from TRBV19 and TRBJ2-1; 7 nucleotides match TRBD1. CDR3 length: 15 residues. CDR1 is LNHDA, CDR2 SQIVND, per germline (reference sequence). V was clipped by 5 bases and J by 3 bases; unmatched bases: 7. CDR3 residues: CASSQDGTDYNEQFF. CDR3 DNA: TGTGCCAGTAGTCAAGACGGGACAGACTACAATGAGCAGTTCTTC.

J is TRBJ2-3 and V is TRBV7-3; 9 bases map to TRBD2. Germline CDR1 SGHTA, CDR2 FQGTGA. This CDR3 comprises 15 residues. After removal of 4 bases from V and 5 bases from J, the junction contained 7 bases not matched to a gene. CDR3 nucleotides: TGTGCCAGCAGCTCCGCGGGAGGGGTACGAGATACGCAGTATTTT. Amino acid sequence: CASSSAGGVRDTQYF.

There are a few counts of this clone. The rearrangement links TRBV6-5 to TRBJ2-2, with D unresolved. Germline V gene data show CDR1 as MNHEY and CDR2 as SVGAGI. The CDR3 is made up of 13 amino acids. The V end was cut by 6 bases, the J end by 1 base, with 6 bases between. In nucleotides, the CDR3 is TGTGCCAGCAGACGGAGGAACACCGGGGAGCTGTTTTTT. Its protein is CASRRRNTGELFF.

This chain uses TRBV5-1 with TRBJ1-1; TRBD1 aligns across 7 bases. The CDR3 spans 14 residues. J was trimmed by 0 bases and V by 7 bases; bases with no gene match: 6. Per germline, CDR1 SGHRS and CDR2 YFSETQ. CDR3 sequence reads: CASSGTAVNTEAFF. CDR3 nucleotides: TGCGCCAGCTCCGGGACAGCAGTGAACACTGAAGCTTTCTTT.

CDR3 region: CASSTRDRDPTGELFF. For the CDR3, the DNA is TGTGCCAGCTCAACCCGGGACAGGGACCCAACCGGGGAGCTGTTTTTT. The V call is TRBV18, the J call TRBJ2-2; 9 bases are shared with TRBD1. Unmatched junction bases numbered 9, after V lost 5 bases and J lost 5 bases. The CDR3 is made up of 16 amino acids. Germline V CDR1 and CDR2: KGHSH, LQKENI.

The CDR3 DNA reads TGTGCCAGTAGAACTACAGGGAGCACAGATACGCAGTATTTT. It is translated as CASRTTGSTDTQYF. V gene TRBV19 combines with J gene TRBJ2-3; perhaps TRBD1 as D (6 bases). CDR1 is LNHDA, CDR2 SQIVND, per germline (reference sequence). The CDR3 totals 14 residues. Trimming pared 6 bases from V and 0 bases from J, leaving 10 bases between.

This CDR3 is CASSVPGQGANYGYTF. In nucleotides, the CDR3 is TGTGCCAGCAGCGTCCCGGGACAGGGGGCTAACTATGGCTACACCTTC. The chain uses TRBV5-4 and TRBJ1-2; 11 bases align to TRBD1. V trimming: 4 bases; J trimming: 0 bases; junction bases outside the gene matches: 5. CDR3 length: 16 residues. Germline V gene data show CDR1 as SGHNT and CDR2 as YYREEE (reference sequence).

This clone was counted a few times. The CDR3 sequence: CASSAQGPNYGYTF. DNA of the CDR3: TGTGCCAGCAGTGCACAGGGCCCCAACTATGGCTACACCTTC. This chain joins TRBV6-1 and TRBJ1-2; TRBD1 is a possible D gene (6 bases). The CDR3 totals 14 residues. Germline V gives CDR1 MNHNS, CDR2 SASEGT. V lost 4 bases, J lost 2 bases, and 11 bases lay in between.